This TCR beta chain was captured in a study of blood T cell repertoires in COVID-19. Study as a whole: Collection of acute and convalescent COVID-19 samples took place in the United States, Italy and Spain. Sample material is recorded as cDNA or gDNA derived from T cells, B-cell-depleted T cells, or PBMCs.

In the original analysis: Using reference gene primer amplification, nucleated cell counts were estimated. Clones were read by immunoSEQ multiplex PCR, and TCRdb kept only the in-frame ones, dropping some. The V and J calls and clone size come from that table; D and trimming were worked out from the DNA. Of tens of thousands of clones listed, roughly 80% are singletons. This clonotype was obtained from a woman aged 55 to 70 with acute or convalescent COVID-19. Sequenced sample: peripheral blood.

For the CDR3, the DNA is TGCAGCGTTGAAGTCGCGGGGGATACGCAGTATTTT. Amino acids: CSVEVAGDTQYF. The chain recombines TRBV29-1 with TRBJ2-3; maybe TRBD2 (6 bases). Germline CDR1 is SQVTM and CDR2 is ANQGSEA. The CDR3 spans 12 residues. Trimming pared 1 base from V and 6 bases from J, leaving 8 bases between.